These 23 T cell receptor beta chains were all obtained from the same sample, sequenced in a study of cytotoxic CD8 clonotypes in ibrutinib-treated CLL. The method was immunoSEQ multiplex PCR; TCRdb's version includes in-frame clones alone and lacks a portion of them. The table includes about 130,000 clones, around 80% detected once. Specimen: PBMCs, collected after 12 months of ibrutinib treatment. The receptors stem from a human donor with chronic lymphocytic leukemia.

The chain combines TRBV30 with TRBJ1-5; D gene uncertain. The length of the CDR3 is 15 residues. V dropped 0 bases and J dropped 3 bases, with 12 bases sitting between them. Germline V gene data show CDR1 as GTSNPN and CDR2 as SVGIG (reference sequence). The CDR3 DNA is TGTGCCTGGAGTGTAGGGCCAGGCATCAATCAGCCCCAGCATTTT. Amino acid sequence: CAWSVGPGINQPQHF.

This clone appeared once. The V and J genes are TRBV7-9 and TRBJ2-5; 14 positions agree with TRBD2. In germline, CDR1 is SEHNR, CDR2 FQNEAQ (reference sequence). With 5 bases clipped from V and 5 bases from J, the junction kept 4 bases outside the gene matches. The CDR3 has 15 residues. CDR3 amino acids: CASSRLAGGGETQYF. CDR3 coding DNA: TGTGCCAGCAGCAGACTAGCGGGAGGGGGGGAGACCCAGTACTTC.

The chain links TRBV7-9 to TRBJ2-4; D may be TRBD1 (6 bases). Germline lookup yields CDR1 SEHNR and CDR2 FQNEAQ (reference sequence). V lost 3 bases and J lost 0, with 12 bases in between. The CDR3 runs to 16 residues. The CDR3 reads CASSFPGELAKNIQYF. The CDR3 region has the DNA TGTGCCAGCAGCTTCCCAGGGGAATTAGCCAAAAACATTCAGTACTTC.

The CDR3 nucleotides are TGCAGCGGGGGATGGGGGGCGGATACCAAAAACATTCAGTACTTC. Translating gives CSGGWGADTKNIQYF. The V gene is TRBV29-1, the J gene TRBJ2-4; D possibly matches TRBD1 or TRBD2 (6 bases each). The germline V gene has CDR1 SQVTM and CDR2 ANQGSEA. This CDR3 has 15 residues. Trimming shortened V by 7 bases and J by 2 bases, and 18 bases separated the two germline ends. Full variable domain (missing parts from reference TRBV29-1 and TRBJ2-4): SAVISQKPSRDICQRGTSLTIQCQVDSQVTMMFWYRQQPGQSLTLIATANQGSEATYESGFVIDKFPISRPNLTFSTLTVSNMSPEDSSIYLCSGGWGADTKNIQYFGAGTRLSVL.

The CDR3 nucleotides are TGTGCCAGCAGCTTGCTACTAGCGAGAAATGAGCAGTTCTTC. This encodes CASSLLLARNEQFF. V usage is TRBV5-4 and J usage is TRBJ2-1, with 7 positions matching TRBD2. The CDR3 has 14 residues. In germline, CDR1 is SGHNT, CDR2 YYREEE (reference sequence). The junction had 5 bases not matched to a gene; V was cut back by 1 base and J by 7 bases. Complete variable domain (other parts from reference TRBV5-4 and TRBJ2-1): ETGVTQSPTHLIKTRGQQVTLRCSSQSGHNTVSWYQQALGQGPQFIFQYYREEENGRGNFPPRFSGLQFPNYSSELNVNALELDDSALYLCASSLLLARNEQFFGPGTRLTVL.

This clone has just a few counts. The rearrangement joins TRBV19 to TRBJ2-5; 8 nucleotides agree with TRBD2. The trim removed 5 bases at V and 1 base at J, leaving 6 bases unmatched. This CDR3 contains 15 residues. The germline gives CDR1 LNHDA, CDR2 SQIVND (reference sequence). Here the CDR3 reads CASSPRGGLQETQYF. The CDR3 DNA is TGTGCCAGTAGTCCCCGGGGGGGACTCCAAGAGACCCAGTACTTC.

V and J are TRBV9 and TRBJ2-1; 8 bases are a match to TRBD2. Trimming removed 2 bases from V and 7 bases from J; junction bases left unmatched: 8. Germline loops: CDR1 SGDLS, CDR2 YYNGEE. CDR3 size: 15 residues. This CDR3 reads CASSVGLASRNEQFF. The DNA of the CDR3 is TGTGCCAGCAGCGTCGGACTAGCTTCTCGAAATGAGCAGTTCTTC.

The chain is built from TRBV27 and TRBJ2-7, with 9 nucleotides matching TRBD1. The CDR3 has 15 residues. V dropped 5 bases and J dropped 0; count of bases not matched to a gene: 5. CDR1 is MNHEY and CDR2 is SMNVEV in the germline V gene (reference sequence). The CDR3 DNA reads as TGTGCCAGCAGTCGAGGGACAGGGCTCTCCTACGAGCAGTACTTC. This translates into CASSRGTGLSYEQYF.

The chain couples TRBV20-1 to TRBJ1-2; no clear D gene. The CDR3 is 11 residues long. Trimming cost V 4 bases and J 10 bases, with 13 bases left between them. The germline CDR1 and CDR2 sequences are DFQATT and SNEGSKA (reference sequence). This CDR3 is CSAMYGLTYTF. CDR3 coding DNA: TGCAGTGCTATGTATGGGTTGACCTACACCTTC.

The chain uses TRBV9 and TRBJ2-5; TRBD1 agrees at 7 bases. The CDR3 spans 16 residues. The germline V gene encodes CDR1 SGDLS and CDR2 YYNGEE. V was pared by 0 bases and J by 4 bases, with 9 bases of the junction left unmatched. Here the CDR3 DNA reads TGTGCCAGCAGCGTAGGGGTAGGGGGCGTGGGAGAGACCCAGTACTTC. It codes for CASSVGVGGVGETQYF.

This sequence joins TRBV6-1 and TRBJ1-2; the match to TRBD1 covers 8 bases. J was trimmed by 8 bases and V by 1 base; bases with no gene match: 9. This CDR3 spans 15 amino acids. Germline V gene lookup returns CDR1 MNHNS and CDR2 SASEGT. The CDR3 loop is CASSEVQDRVKGYTF. CDR3 bases: TGTGCCAGCAGTGAAGTTCAGGACAGGGTCAAAGGCTACACCTTC.

This clone was picked up one time. The chain is built from TRBV11-3 and TRBJ1-3, with 7 bases matching TRBD1. Per germline, CDR1 SGHNT and CDR2 YENEEA. The CDR3 length is 13 residues. The V gene end was trimmed by 5 bases and the J gene end by 4 bases; junction bases not matched to a gene: 2. CDR3 loop: CASSTGQGNTIYF. DNA of the CDR3: TGTGCCAGCAGCACGGGACAGGGAAACACCATATATTTT. The variable domain in full, with the rest retrieved from reference TRBV11-3 and TRBJ1-3, is EAGVVQSPRYKIIEKKQPVAFWCNPISGHNTLYWYLQNLGQGPELLIRYENEEAVDDSQLPKDRFSAERLKGVDSTLKIQPAELGDSAVYLCASSTGQGNTIYFGEGSWLTVV.

The chain employs TRBV7-6 and TRBJ2-7; 8 bases fit TRBD1. The CDR3 spans 13 residues. The V and J ends lost 5 bases and 7 bases, in that order; junction bases with no gene match: 7. Germline CDR1 reads SGHVS; CDR2 reads FNYEAQ. Here the CDR3 DNA reads TGTGCCAGCAGCCCTGGGACAGGCGGTGAGCAGTACTTC. Its translation: CASSPGTGGEQYF.

V is TRBV14 and J is TRBJ2-1; 15 positions agree with TRBD2. Per germline, CDR1 SGHDN and CDR2 FVKESK. The CDR3 runs 20 residues. The V and J ends lost 5 bases and 4 bases, in that order; junction bases with no gene match: 15. As DNA, the CDR3 is TGTGCCAGCAGCTCCCTACCTGGGACTAGCGGGAGGAGGGCATACAATGAGCAGTTCTTC. It codes for CASSSLPGTSGRRAYNEQFF.

Regarding this clone: At the DNA level, this CDR3 is encoded by other sequences in the same sample as well. The V and J genes are TRBV28 and TRBJ1-1; TRBD1 agrees at 7 bases. The germline V gene encodes CDR1 MDHEN and CDR2 SYDVKM. V dropped 3 bases and J dropped 4; count of bases not matched to a gene: 2. This CDR3 has 13 amino acids. DNA for the CDR3: TGTGCCAGCAGTTTGCCAGGGGGCACTGAAGCTTTCTTT. This encodes CASSLPGGTEAFF.

CDR3 region: CASSIGGDRGQFTGELFF. The CDR3 DNA reads as TGTGCCAGTAGTATAGGAGGGGACAGGGGGCAGTTCACCGGGGAGCTGTTTTTT. The chain couples TRBV19 to TRBJ2-2; TRBD1 aligns across 12 bases. J lost 4 bases, V lost 1 base, and 7 bases had no gene match. The length of the CDR3 is 18 residues. Germline V CDR1 and CDR2: LNHDA, SQIVND (reference sequence).

The V call is TRBV9, the J call TRBJ2-5; D ambiguous. This CDR3 has 14 residues. The V gene's germline CDR1 is SGDLS and CDR2 YYNGEE. Trimming shortened V by 1 base and J by 1 base, and 8 bases separated the two germline ends. In DNA, the CDR3 is TGTGCCAGCAGCGTAAAGGCCCTCCAAGAGACCCAGTACTTC. This encodes CASSVKALQETQYF.

The rearrangement links TRBV11-1 to TRBJ2-5; D is uncertain. CDR1 is SGHAT, CDR2 FQDESV, per germline (reference sequence). V was trimmed by 1 base and J by 2 bases, leaving 8 bases between them. There are 14 residues in the CDR3. DNA for the CDR3: TGTGCCAGCAGCTTAGAAGTGGAGCAAGAGACCCAGTACTTC. Its protein is CASSLEVEQETQYF.

V gene TRBV6-5 combines with J gene TRBJ1-2, with 7 nucleotides matching TRBD1. The V gene end was trimmed by 5 bases and the J gene end by 4 bases; junction bases not matched to a gene: 7. CDR1 is MNHEY and CDR2 is SVGAGI in the germline V gene. The CDR3 totals 14 residues. The CDR3 DNA follows: TGTGCCAGCAGTAGGGACAGTGATTCCTATGGCTACACCTTC. Translated: CASSRDSDSYGYTF.

V gene TRBV5-8 combines with J gene TRBJ1-5, with 7 bases identical to TRBD1. The CDR3 extends over 16 amino acids. Germline CDR1 reads SGHTS; CDR2 reads YDEGEE. V gave up 2 bases and J gave up 3 bases; unmatched junction bases: 8. CDR3 nucleotides: TGTGCCAGCAGCTTTAAGCTACAGGGGACCAATCAGCCCCAGCATTTT. This codes for CASSFKLQGTNQPQHF.

The chain joins TRBV5-1 to TRBJ2-1; 9 positions agree with TRBD2. This CDR3 is 15 amino acids long. Trimming cost V 4 bases and J 8 bases; bases outside gene matches: 10. Germline V gene data show CDR1 as SGHRS and CDR2 as YFSETQ. The CDR3 sequence: CASSQTPAGGDEQFF. The CDR3 nucleotides read TGCGCCAGCAGCCAAACGCCAGCGGGAGGCGATGAGCAGTTCTTC.

This chain joins TRBV19 and TRBJ2-5, with a possible D match to TRBD2 (6 bases). V shed 10 bases and J shed 7 bases, with 22 bases lying between them. Germline assignment: CDR1 LNHDA and CDR2 SQIVND (reference sequence). CDR3 length: 14 amino acids. The DNA of the CDR3 is TGTGCCACCTTATTTCCGGGACTCGATGGGACCCAGTACTTC. Translation: CATLFPGLDGTQYF.

This chain connects TRBV27 to TRBJ1-2; no clear D gene. V was shortened by 0 bases and J by 4 bases, with 9 bases between the two germline ends. The germline V gene encodes CDR1 MNHEY and CDR2 SMNVEV (reference sequence). The length of the CDR3 is 14 residues. The CDR3 DNA reads as TGTGCCAGCAGTTTATCGGGCAGGAGCTATGGCTACACCTTC. This sequence encodes CASSLSGRSYGYTF.